The 20 T cell receptor beta chains below all came from one sample that was sequenced in a study of blood T cells in healthy people across ages. Through a sample-barcoded 5' primer and a J-beta primer mix, a second PCR was run for about 6 to 12 cycles. MiXCR, run by TCRdb on the 5' RACE reads, gives a single entry per CDR3 protein. This sample has hundreds of thousands of distinct CDR3 sequences, with around 43% found just once. Material for sequencing was blood. The receptors derive from a man aged 60 to 69 in good health.

V usage is TRBV7-2 and J usage is TRBJ1-5, with D uncertain. V was clipped by 1 base and J by 6 bases, with 10 bases between them. The CDR3 has 14 residues. Germline CDR1 SGHTA, CDR2 FQGNSA. CDR3 residues: CASSLGPHSQPQHF. In nucleotides, the CDR3 is TGTGCCAGCAGCTTAGGTCCCCATTCTCAGCCCCAGCATTTT.

This sequence joins TRBV27 and TRBJ1-2; D not resolved. The CDR3 covers 11 residues. Trimming left V 10 bases short and J 4 bases short, with 10 bases between. Germline V lookup: CDR1 MNHEY, CDR2 SMNVEV (reference sequence). CDR3 bases: TGTGCCACAGGAGCCCCCTATGGCTACACCTTC. This translates into CATGAPYGYTF.

The chain joins TRBV11-2 to TRBJ2-1; 12 positions match TRBD1. Germline CDR1 is SGHAT and CDR2 is FQNNGV. V gave up 4 bases and J gave up 1 base; unmatched junction bases: 8. The CDR3 is 18 amino acids. The CDR3 protein is CASSSRDRGRVSYNEQFF. DNA of the CDR3: TGTGCCAGCAGCTCCCGGGACAGGGGGCGAGTTTCCTACAATGAGCAGTTCTTC.

The chain combines TRBV5-1 with TRBJ2-6, with no clear D. The CDR3 runs 14 residues. V lost 0 bases, J lost 10 bases, and 11 bases lay in between. Germline V lookup: CDR1 SGHRS, CDR2 YFSETQ. CDR3 DNA: TGCGCCAGCAGCTTGGTTGGAACCGATAACGTCCTGACTTTC. Encoded protein: CASSLVGTDNVLTF.

V usage is TRBV28 and J usage is TRBJ1-6; 10 bases fit TRBD1. The CDR3 runs 14 residues. The J segment lost 10 bases and the V segment lost 5 bases, leaving 5 bases of the junction unmatched. Germline V gene data show CDR1 as MDHEN and CDR2 as SYDVKM. CDR3 nucleotide sequence: TGTGCCAGCAGTCCCGACAGGGGGCACTCACCCCTCCACTTT. It specifies CASSPDRGHSPLHF.

This clonotype was seen only once. The chain is built from TRBV10-3 and TRBJ1-2; maybe TRBD1 (6 bases). V lost 2 bases to trimming and J lost 6 bases, with 19 bases between them. From germline, CDR1 is ENHRY and CDR2 SYGVKD. The CDR3 contains 16 residues. The CDR3 sequence: CAISEAPHRVENGYTF. Written as DNA, the CDR3 is TGTGCCATCAGTGAGGCGCCCCACAGGGTCGAAAATGGCTACACCTTC.

This chain connects TRBV7-9 to TRBJ2-7; D is unclear. The ends were cut back, 0 bases at V and 7 bases at J, with 10 bases in the middle. The V gene's germline CDR1 is SEHNR and CDR2 FQNEAQ (reference sequence). This CDR3 contains 13 residues. CDR3 region: CASSLAPDGEQYF. CDR3 coding DNA: TGTGCCAGCAGCTTAGCGCCGGATGGTGAGCAGTACTTC.

V and J are TRBV7-9 and TRBJ1-6; no clear D gene. With 5 bases removed from V and 10 bases from J, the gap between germline ends came to 12 bases. The CDR3 has 13 amino acids. Germline assignment: CDR1 SEHNR and CDR2 FQNEAQ (reference sequence). In nucleotides, the CDR3 is TGTGCCAGCAGCCCTAACGGTGCGTCACCCCTCCACTTT. Encoded protein: CASSPNGASPLHF.

The gene calls are TRBV2 and TRBJ2-5, with 10 positions matching TRBD1. TRBJ2-7 explains the end of the DNA better; the J call may be wrong. The CDR3 is 14 residues long. Germline CDR1 and CDR2: SNHLY and FYNNEI. As DNA, the CDR3 is TGTGCCAGCAGACGGGACAGGGGAACGATCGAGCAGTACTTC. Amino acids: CASRRDRGTIEQYF.

In this sample, this clonotype turned up a few times. The chain is built from TRBV27 and TRBJ2-7; D is ambiguous. This CDR3 has 15 amino acids. Trimming removed 7 bases at V and 0 bases at J, with 16 bases between. Germline V gene data show CDR1 as MNHEY and CDR2 as SMNVEV (reference sequence). The chain's CDR3 is CASTPFRGSSYEQYF. The CDR3 nucleotides are TGTGCCAGCACCCCATTCCGCGGTTCCTCCTACGAGCAGTACTTC.

The CDR3 bases are TGTGCCAGCAGATCCACAGGGGTGAGAAATGAAAAACTGTTTTTT. Encoded protein: CASRSTGVRNEKLFF. The gene calls are TRBV2 and TRBJ1-4; 7 bases map to TRBD1. There are 15 residues in the CDR3. CDR1 is SNHLY, CDR2 FYNNEI, per germline. The V and J ends lost 6 bases and 5 bases, in that order; junction bases with no gene match: 9.

This clonotype occurred many times. The chain uses TRBV29-1 and TRBJ2-5; D uncertain. The V end was cut by 6 bases, the J end by 1 base, with 15 bases between. The length of the CDR3 is 14 residues. The germline V gene has CDR1 SQVTM and CDR2 ANQGSEA. In DNA, the CDR3 is TGCAGCGTGGCCCCTGACACACTCCAAGAGACCCAGTACTTC. Its translation: CSVAPDTLQETQYF.

This chain links TRBV11-1 with TRBJ2-1; 15 bases line up with TRBD2. CDR3 length: 22 residues. The germline V gene has CDR1 SGHAT and CDR2 FQDESV (reference sequence). Trimming cost V 4 bases and J 0 bases; bases outside gene matches: 16. For the CDR3, the DNA is TGTGCCAGCAGCTCCAGGACTAGCGGGGGGGTACCGATCCCCAACTCCTACAATGAGCAGTTCTTC. This translates into CASSSRTSGGVPIPNSYNEQFF. The variable domain in full, completed from reference TRBV11-1 and TRBJ2-1, reads EAEVAQSPRYKITEKSQAVAFWCDPISGHATLYWYRQILGQGPELLVQFQDESVVDDSQLPKDRFSAERLKGVDSTLKIQPAELGDSAMYLCASSSRTSGGVPIPNSYNEQFFGPGTRLTVL.

In its sample, this clonotype was seen a few times. The rearrangement links TRBV6-5 to TRBJ2-4; a weak D match, TRBD2 (5 bases). With 5 bases removed from V and 6 bases from J, the gap between germline ends came to 17 bases. The length of the CDR3 is 15 residues. The germline CDR1 and CDR2 sequences are MNHEY and SVGAGI. CDR3 residues: CASSPRGQVSNIQYF. CDR3 DNA sequence: TGTGCCAGCAGTCCCCGGGGTCAGGTCTCAAACATTCAGTACTTC.

This clonotype was recorded once. The V and J genes are TRBV7-2 and TRBJ1-2; D remains unclear. V gave up 5 bases and J gave up 5 bases, with 18 bases separating them. Germline loops: CDR1 SGHTA, CDR2 FQGNSA. The CDR3 totals 15 residues. The CDR3 is CASSPRGGYGYGYTF. In DNA form, the CDR3 reads TGTGCCAGCAGCCCCCGGGGAGGGTATGGATATGGCTACACCTTC. The whole variable domain, filled in from reference TRBV7-2 and TRBJ1-2, reads GAGVSQSPSNKVTEKGKDVELRCDPISGHTALYWYRQSLGQGLEFLIYFQGNSAPDKSGLPSDRFSAERTGGSVSTLTIQRTQQEDSAVYLCASSPRGGYGYGYTFGSGTRLTVV.

This clonotype has more than one count but fewer than ten. The chain recombines TRBV6-1 with TRBJ2-1, with D unresolved. CDR1 and CDR2 (germline): MNHNS, SASEGT. V dropped 10 bases and J dropped 7 bases, with 14 bases sitting between them. The CDR3 is 12 residues long. The CDR3, as DNA: TGTGCCACAACGACATTGGGGAATGAGCAGTTCTTC. This codes for CATTTLGNEQFF.

The V call is TRBV20-1, the J call TRBJ1-2, with TRBD1 matching 7 bases. V was pared by 3 bases and J by 4 bases, with 5 bases of the junction left unmatched. Germline CDR1 is DFQATT and CDR2 is SNEGSKA (reference sequence). The CDR3 is 13 amino acids. CDR3: CSASGTALYGYTF. The CDR3 nucleotides are TGCAGTGCTAGCGGGACAGCACTCTATGGCTACACCTTC.

This clonotype was found a few times. The V and J genes are TRBV29-1 and TRBJ2-3; D gene ambiguous. The CDR3 is 14 amino acids. Germline-derived CDR1 and CDR2 are SQVTM and ANQGSEA. V dropped 1 base and J dropped 1 base, with 9 bases sitting between them. The CDR3 region is CSVEGGLGTDTQYF. The CDR3 nucleotides are TGCAGCGTTGAAGGTGGGCTCGGCACAGATACGCAGTATTTT.

This clonotype was detected only a few times. The genes are TRBV5-5 and TRBJ2-1, with TRBD1 identical over 7 bases. The trim removed 5 bases at V and 4 bases at J, leaving 15 bases unmatched. CDR1 and CDR2 (germline): SGHKS, YYEKEE (reference sequence). CDR3 size: 17 residues. CDR3 in amino acids: CASSYYWAGQEYNEQFF. CDR3 bases: TGTGCCAGCAGTTATTATTGGGCCGGACAGGAGTACAATGAGCAGTTCTTC.

This clonotype came up many times. The chain carries TRBV6-2 or TRBV6-3 and TRBJ2-5; TRBD1 matches at 7 bases. Germline-derived CDR1 and CDR2 are MNHEY and SVGEGT. This CDR3 spans 13 amino acids. V shed 6 bases and J 3 bases; nucleotides not matched to a gene: 4. The CDR3 here is CASSRGIKETQYF. In nucleotides, the CDR3 is TGTGCCAGCAGCAGGGGGATAAAAGAGACCCAGTACTTC.